What follows are 32 T cell receptor beta chains derived from one specimen sequenced in a study of blood T cell repertoires in COVID-19. The assay was immunoSEQ multiplex PCR, and TCRdb's table has in-frame clones only and misses some. The repertoire holds about 55,000 clones, about 93% seen once, with about 17% in the top ten. The sequenced sample was peripheral blood. These receptors were obtained from a man aged 80 or over with acute or convalescent COVID-19.

The chain uses TRBV6-5 and TRBJ2-7, with D maybe TRBD1 (6 bases). Per germline, CDR1 MNHEY and CDR2 SVGAGI. V lost 3 bases to trimming and J lost 0 bases, with 12 bases between them. The CDR3 length is 15 residues. The CDR3 DNA reads TGTGCCAGCAGTTATAACAGGGAACTCTCCTACGAGCAGTACTTC. Its translation is CASSYNRELSYEQYF.

The rearrangement links TRBV2 to TRBJ1-2; 7 bases agree with TRBD1. The length of the CDR3 is 14 residues. V dropped 2 bases and J dropped 0; count of bases not matched to a gene: 0. Looked up from germline, CDR1 is SNHLY and CDR2 is FYNNEI. The CDR3 bases are TGTGCCAGCAGTGAACAGGGGGCTAACTATGGCTACACCTTC. This encodes CASSEQGANYGYTF. Filled out from reference TRBV2 and TRBJ1-2, the complete variable domain reads EPEVTQTPSHQVTQMGQEVILRCVPISNHLYFYWYRQILGQKVEFLVSFYNNEISEKSEIFDDQFSVERPDGSNFTLKIRSTKLEDSAMYFCASSEQGANYGYTFGSGTRLTVV.

Comments on this clone: One end of the junction fails to match germline, which may point to a read error. V is TRBV5-4 and J is TRBJ1-2, with 12 nucleotides matching TRBD1. The germline gives CDR1 SGHNT, CDR2 YYREEE (reference sequence). This CDR3 is built from 15 residues. The DNA of the CDR3 is TGTGCCAGCAGCGGGACAGGGGGCGTTAACGATGGCTACACCTTC. This encodes CASSGTGGVNDGYTF.

This clone occurred once. The chain has TRBV4-1 and TRBJ2-7; maybe TRBD1 (6 bases). V was pared by 0 bases and J by 7 bases, with 16 bases between. The CDR3 extends over 15 amino acids. CDR1 and CDR2 (germline): MGHRA, YSYEKL. The CDR3 spells CASSQEAGQSREQYF. The CDR3 nucleotides read TGCGCCAGCAGCCAAGAGGCCGGACAGTCACGAGAGCAGTACTTC.

The rearrangement joins TRBV29-1 to TRBJ2-1; TRBD1 agrees at 9 bases. The junction had 3 bases not matched to a gene; V was cut back by 6 bases and J by 9 bases. CDR1 and CDR2 from the germline V gene are SQVTM and ANQGSEA. The CDR3 consists of 11 residues. CDR3 sequence reads: CSVATGGEQFF. The CDR3, as DNA: TGCAGCGTGGCGACAGGGGGTGAGCAGTTCTTC.

This clone was recorded a few times. This chain joins TRBV27 and TRBJ1-4; a weak D match, TRBD1 (6 bases). Germline V gene sequence: CDR1 MNHEY, CDR2 SMNVEV (reference sequence). V dropped 5 bases and J dropped 6 bases, with 10 bases sitting between them. The CDR3 is 13 amino acids. Here the CDR3 reads CASSTGRDEKLFF. CDR3 in DNA: TGTGCCAGCAGTACAGGGAGGGATGAAAAACTGTTTTTT.

The rearrangement joins TRBV2 to TRBJ1-2; D perhaps matches TRBD1 (5 bases). V lost 2 bases and J lost 4, with 17 bases in between. This CDR3 has 16 residues. Germline assignment: CDR1 SNHLY and CDR2 FYNNEI. CDR3 residues: CASSESWGERGYGYTF. The CDR3 DNA reads TGTGCCAGCAGTGAAAGTTGGGGGGAAAGAGGCTATGGCTACACCTTC.

This chain connects TRBV18 to TRBJ1-1; tentative D call: TRBD1 (5 bases). This CDR3 comprises 14 residues. Germline CDR1 is KGHSH and CDR2 is LQKENI. V lost 1 base and J lost 5, with 11 bases in between. CDR3 protein: CASSPRGEGTEAFF. The CDR3 bases are TGTGCCAGCTCACCACGGGGGGAGGGAACTGAAGCTTTCTTT.

The gene calls are TRBV4-2 and TRBJ1-4, with 9 bases aligning to TRBD1. CDR1 and CDR2 from the germline V gene are LGHNA and YNFKEQ. The ends lost 0 bases at V and 7 bases at J; junction bases unmatched: 6. This CDR3 spans 16 amino acids. Here the CDR3 reads CASSQEGTGLGEKLFF. CDR3 DNA: TGTGCCAGCAGCCAAGAGGGGACAGGGCTCGGTGAAAAACTGTTTTTT.

This chain connects TRBV9 to TRBJ2-3; 7 bases map to TRBD2. Germline V gene data show CDR1 as SGDLS and CDR2 as YYNGEE. The V and J ends lost 4 bases and 8 bases, in that order; junction bases with no gene match: 10. The CDR3 extends over 14 amino acids. The CDR3 sequence: CASSPAPGGGTQYF. CDR3 bases: TGTGCCAGCAGCCCAGCCCCGGGGGGTGGTACGCAGTATTTT. Full variable domain (remainder filled in from reference TRBV9 and TRBJ2-3): DSGVTQTPKHLITATGQRVTLRCSPRSGDLSVYWYQQSLDQGLQFLIQYYNGEERAKGNILERFSAQQFPDLHSELNLSSLELGDSALYFCASSPAPGGGTQYFGPGTRLTVL.

The chain combines TRBV5-1 with TRBJ1-3; D may be TRBD1 (5 bases). Trimming pared 4 bases from V and 2 bases from J, leaving 13 bases between. Germline assignment: CDR1 SGHRS and CDR2 YFSETQ. The CDR3 totals 15 residues. The CDR3 protein is CASSVGGVAGNTIYF. The CDR3 DNA reads TGCGCCAGCAGCGTTGGGGGGGTAGCTGGAAACACCATATATTTT.

This clone was detected a few times. The genes are TRBV10-3 and TRBJ1-2; the match to TRBD1 covers 9 bases. In germline, CDR1 is ENHRY, CDR2 SYGVKD. V lost 0 bases, J lost 1 base, and 3 bases stayed unmatched. The CDR3 loop spans 16 amino acids. CDR3 amino acids: CAISESRTGVNYGYTF. CDR3 bases: TGTGCCATCAGTGAGTCGCGGACAGGGGTTAACTATGGCTACACCTTC.

This chain joins TRBV3-1 (or the pseudogene TRBV3-2) and TRBJ1-1; D remains unclear. Per the germline V gene, CDR1 is LGHDT and CDR2 is YNNKEL (reference sequence). With 0 bases removed from V and 5 bases from J, the gap between germline ends came to 10 bases. CDR3 length: 14 amino acids. The CDR3 loop is CASSQEGRFTEAFF. The CDR3 region has the DNA TGTGCCAGCAGCCAAGAGGGGAGGTTTACTGAAGCTTTCTTT.

The chain recombines TRBV10-3 with TRBJ2-7; tentative D call: TRBD1 (5 bases). The CDR3 is 13 residues long. Germline V gives CDR1 ENHRY, CDR2 SYGVKD. The V and J ends lost 2 bases and 3 bases respectively, with 8 bases between them. The CDR3, as DNA: TGTGCCATCAGTGAGGGACACGGCTACGAGCAGTACTTC. Translated: CAISEGHGYEQYF.

The rearrangement uses TRBV5-4 and TRBJ2-1; 7 positions agree with TRBD2. The length of the CDR3 is 15 residues. Germline CDR1 is SGHNT and CDR2 is YYREEE (reference sequence). Losses at the gene ends were 3 bases for V and 4 bases for J; bases not matched to a gene: 7. The CDR3 sequence: CASSSWGGEYNEQFF. The DNA for the CDR3 is TGTGCCAGCAGCTCGTGGGGGGGTGAGTACAATGAGCAGTTCTTC. The entire variable domain, with the rest obtained from reference TRBV5-4 and TRBJ2-1, is as follows: ETGVTQSPTHLIKTRGQQVTLRCSSQSGHNTVSWYQQALGQGPQFIFQYYREEENGRGNFPPRFSGLQFPNYSSELNVNALELDDSALYLCASSSWGGEYNEQFFGPGTRLTVL.

This chain joins TRBV5-8 and TRBJ2-3; 11 bases match TRBD2. The germline V gene has CDR1 SGHTS and CDR2 YDEGEE. Trimming took 4 bases from V and 2 from J; bases not matched to a gene: 3. The CDR3 contains 15 residues. The CDR3 loop reads CASSRTSGYTDTQYF. The CDR3 bases are TGTGCCAGCAGCCGGACTAGCGGGTACACAGATACGCAGTATTTT.

This clone has only one observation. The chain uses TRBV7-3 and TRBJ1-6, with 9 bases matching TRBD1. Germline V gives CDR1 SGHTA, CDR2 FQGTGA. This CDR3 comprises 15 residues. Trimming cost V 5 bases and J 7 bases; bases outside gene matches: 6. DNA of the CDR3: TGTGCCAGCAGCCAGGACAGGGGAGCCAATTCACCCCTCCACTTT. Its translation is CASSQDRGANSPLHF.

V gene TRBV19 combines with J gene TRBJ2-1; TRBD2 matches at 8 bases. This CDR3 has 15 residues. The trim removed 4 bases at V and 0 bases at J, leaving 2 bases unmatched. Looked up from germline, CDR1 is LNHDA and CDR2 is SQIVND (reference sequence). CDR3 in DNA: TGTGCCAGTAGTAAACTAGCGGACTCCTACAATGAGCAGTTCTTC. It is translated as CASSKLADSYNEQFF.

This chain connects TRBV19 to TRBJ2-3, with D perhaps TRBD2 (7 bases). V gave up 5 bases and J gave up 4 bases, with 19 bases separating them. The CDR3 is made up of 16 amino acids. Germline values: CDR1 LNHDA, CDR2 SQIVND (reference sequence). CDR3 loop: CASSDFGGARADTQYF. CDR3 DNA sequence: TGTGCCAGTAGTGATTTTGGGGGGGCGCGGGCAGATACGCAGTATTTT.

The chain links TRBV6-5 to TRBJ2-3; TRBD2 matches 7 bases. Trimming at V came to 0 bases and at J to 6 bases, leaving 9 bases not matched to a gene. There are 16 residues in the CDR3. Germline values: CDR1 MNHEY, CDR2 SVGAGI. CDR3 nucleotides: TGTGCCAGCAGTTACTCCCCCGGGGAGGGGATGGATACGCAGTATTTT. Its protein product is CASSYSPGEGMDTQYF.

The chain uses TRBV25-1 and TRBJ1-6; D is possibly TRBD1 (6 bases). There are 17 residues in the CDR3. Trimming took 5 bases from V and 0 from J, leaving 14 bases between them. Germline CDR1 and CDR2: MGHDK and SYGVNS. The CDR3 DNA is TGTGCCAGCAGTCCCCGGGACATGAGCTCCTATAATTCACCCCTCCACTTT. It translates to CASSPRDMSSYNSPLHF.

This chain uses TRBV21-1 with TRBJ2-7; TRBD1, the table's D call, lacks a check against the DNA. TRBV21-1 represents a pseudogene. This CDR3 is 14 amino acids long. CDR3 sequence reads: CASRGGRGTREQYF. CDR3 in DNA: TGTGCCAGCAGGGGTGGAAGGGGTACTCGGGAGCAGTACTTC.

V usage is TRBV6-5 and J usage is TRBJ1-5; 7 bases line up with TRBD1. Germline assignment: CDR1 MNHEY and CDR2 SVGAGI. V lost 7 bases and J lost 4; bases outside the gene matches: 10. The CDR3 length is 15 residues. The CDR3 region is CASILRTGRNQPQHF. As DNA, the CDR3 is TGTGCCAGCATCCTAAGGACAGGCCGGAATCAGCCCCAGCATTTT.

Worth noting for this clone: A read error may produce the germline difference seen at one junction end. The chain combines TRBV7-9 with TRBJ1-6, with D unclear. The CDR3 sequence is 12 residues long. Looked up from germline, CDR1 is SEHNR and CDR2 is FQNEAQ (reference sequence). The CDR3, as DNA: TGTGCCAGCAGCTTAGCGGAGGCACCGCTCCACTTT. Its protein product is CASSLAEAPLHF.

In this sample, this clone turned up once. This rearrangement joins TRBV5-1 to TRBJ2-7, with D uncertain. CDR1 and CDR2 (germline): SGHRS, YFSETQ. The CDR3 spans 14 residues. V was trimmed by 0 bases and J by 0 bases, leaving 7 bases between them. The CDR3 coding sequence is TGCGCCAGCAGCTTGGACGGGTTCTCCTACGAGCAGTACTTC. Translating it yields CASSLDGFSYEQYF.

The rearrangement uses TRBV2 and TRBJ1-6, with TRBD1 identical over 7 bases. V shed 8 bases and J 7 bases; nucleotides not matched to a gene: 2. CDR1 SNHLY and CDR2 FYNNEI come from the germline V gene. The CDR3 has 12 residues. The chain's CDR3 is CASQGQNSPLHF. Here the CDR3 DNA reads TGTGCCAGCCAGGGACAGAATTCACCCCTCCACTTT.

This chain links TRBV14 with TRBJ2-2; tentatively, D is TRBD2 (6 bases). The ends were cut back, 0 bases at V and 6 bases at J, with 11 bases in the middle. Per the germline V gene, CDR1 is SGHDN and CDR2 is FVKESK. This CDR3 is 15 amino acids long. This CDR3 is CASSQEYGRSGELFF. CDR3 DNA: TGTGCCAGCAGCCAAGAGTACGGGAGATCCGGGGAGCTGTTTTTT.

V usage is TRBV11-3 and J usage is TRBJ2-7; TRBD1 might be the D (6 bases). Germline loops: CDR1 SGHNT, CDR2 YENEEA. The CDR3 is 17 amino acids. The ends were cut back, 5 bases at V and 5 bases at J, with 25 bases in the middle. The CDR3 nucleotides are TGTGCCAGCAGCAGCAAGATAACAGGGCCCCTTACTCACGAGCAGTACTTC. Translation gives CASSSKITGPLTHEQYF.

The V and J genes are TRBV2 and TRBJ2-7; 9 nucleotides agree with TRBD2. This CDR3 contains 13 residues. The V gene end was trimmed by 6 bases and the J gene end by 4 bases; junction bases not matched to a gene: 4. Germline-derived CDR1 and CDR2 are SNHLY and FYNNEI. As DNA, the CDR3 is TGTGCCAGCAGCCTAGCGGGGCATTACGAGCAGTACTTC. Protein: CASSLAGHYEQYF.

The chain combines TRBV5-1 with TRBJ2-7, with 11 bases lining up with TRBD1. The germline V gene encodes CDR1 SGHRS and CDR2 YFSETQ. This CDR3 comprises 17 residues. With V trimmed by 0 bases and J by 2 bases, 7 bases remained unmatched. Here the CDR3 DNA reads TGCGCCAGCAGCTTGGAGGGACAGGGACAGGGGGCCTACGAGCAGTACTTC. Translated, it gives CASSLEGQGQGAYEQYF.

V usage is TRBV14 and J usage is TRBJ2-3, with TRBD2 matching 9 bases. Germline V gives CDR1 SGHDN, CDR2 FVKESK. V shed 5 bases, J shed 6 bases, and the junction held 6 bases outside the gene matches. The CDR3 is 14 residues long. For the CDR3, the DNA is TGTGCCAGCAGCAGGATAGCGGGGGCCGATACGCAGTATTTT. Its translation: CASSRIAGADTQYF.

This chain connects TRBV15 to TRBJ2-1, with D possibly TRBD1 on 6 matching bases. Trimming cost V 0 bases and J 0 bases, with 9 bases left between them. The germline V gene encodes CDR1 LNHNV and CDR2 YYDKDF (reference sequence). The CDR3 covers 16 residues. In DNA, the CDR3 is TGTGCCACCAGCAGAGACCGGGACAACTCCTACAATGAGCAGTTCTTC. This encodes CATSRDRDNSYNEQFF.